This TCR beta chain derives from a study of identical twins. Findings and limits, study-wide: The authors noted that invariant MAIT and iNKT cells could partly confound zero-insertion analyses. Excess twin sharing in beta out-of-frame sequences was weaker.

It was template switching that added a universal primer site, and there were unique molecular identifiers on the cDNA. TCRdb reanalysed the 5' RACE reads using MiXCR and keeps one entry per CDR3 protein. The sample yields approximately 550,000 distinct CDR3 sequences, approximately 20% seen once. The V gene end was trimmed by 6 bases and the J gene end by 6 bases; junction bases not matched to a gene: 8. Germline lookup yields CDR1 SNHLY and CDR2 FYNNEI. The length of the CDR3 is 16 residues. To note about this clonotype: Its antigen remains unknown.

Every donor was a healthy Caucasian. These data were also filed under a second study, of yellow fever vaccine responses in identical twins.

V usage is TRBV2 and J usage is TRBJ2-2; 12 bases map to TRBD2. The sequencing input was CD4+ T cells sorted from blood. This TCR was recovered from a woman aged 18-35 years in good health. Here the CDR3 reads CASSMTSGRMAGELFF. The CDR3 DNA sequence: TGTGCCAGCAGCATGACTAGCGGGAGAATGGCCGGGGAGCTGTTTTTT.